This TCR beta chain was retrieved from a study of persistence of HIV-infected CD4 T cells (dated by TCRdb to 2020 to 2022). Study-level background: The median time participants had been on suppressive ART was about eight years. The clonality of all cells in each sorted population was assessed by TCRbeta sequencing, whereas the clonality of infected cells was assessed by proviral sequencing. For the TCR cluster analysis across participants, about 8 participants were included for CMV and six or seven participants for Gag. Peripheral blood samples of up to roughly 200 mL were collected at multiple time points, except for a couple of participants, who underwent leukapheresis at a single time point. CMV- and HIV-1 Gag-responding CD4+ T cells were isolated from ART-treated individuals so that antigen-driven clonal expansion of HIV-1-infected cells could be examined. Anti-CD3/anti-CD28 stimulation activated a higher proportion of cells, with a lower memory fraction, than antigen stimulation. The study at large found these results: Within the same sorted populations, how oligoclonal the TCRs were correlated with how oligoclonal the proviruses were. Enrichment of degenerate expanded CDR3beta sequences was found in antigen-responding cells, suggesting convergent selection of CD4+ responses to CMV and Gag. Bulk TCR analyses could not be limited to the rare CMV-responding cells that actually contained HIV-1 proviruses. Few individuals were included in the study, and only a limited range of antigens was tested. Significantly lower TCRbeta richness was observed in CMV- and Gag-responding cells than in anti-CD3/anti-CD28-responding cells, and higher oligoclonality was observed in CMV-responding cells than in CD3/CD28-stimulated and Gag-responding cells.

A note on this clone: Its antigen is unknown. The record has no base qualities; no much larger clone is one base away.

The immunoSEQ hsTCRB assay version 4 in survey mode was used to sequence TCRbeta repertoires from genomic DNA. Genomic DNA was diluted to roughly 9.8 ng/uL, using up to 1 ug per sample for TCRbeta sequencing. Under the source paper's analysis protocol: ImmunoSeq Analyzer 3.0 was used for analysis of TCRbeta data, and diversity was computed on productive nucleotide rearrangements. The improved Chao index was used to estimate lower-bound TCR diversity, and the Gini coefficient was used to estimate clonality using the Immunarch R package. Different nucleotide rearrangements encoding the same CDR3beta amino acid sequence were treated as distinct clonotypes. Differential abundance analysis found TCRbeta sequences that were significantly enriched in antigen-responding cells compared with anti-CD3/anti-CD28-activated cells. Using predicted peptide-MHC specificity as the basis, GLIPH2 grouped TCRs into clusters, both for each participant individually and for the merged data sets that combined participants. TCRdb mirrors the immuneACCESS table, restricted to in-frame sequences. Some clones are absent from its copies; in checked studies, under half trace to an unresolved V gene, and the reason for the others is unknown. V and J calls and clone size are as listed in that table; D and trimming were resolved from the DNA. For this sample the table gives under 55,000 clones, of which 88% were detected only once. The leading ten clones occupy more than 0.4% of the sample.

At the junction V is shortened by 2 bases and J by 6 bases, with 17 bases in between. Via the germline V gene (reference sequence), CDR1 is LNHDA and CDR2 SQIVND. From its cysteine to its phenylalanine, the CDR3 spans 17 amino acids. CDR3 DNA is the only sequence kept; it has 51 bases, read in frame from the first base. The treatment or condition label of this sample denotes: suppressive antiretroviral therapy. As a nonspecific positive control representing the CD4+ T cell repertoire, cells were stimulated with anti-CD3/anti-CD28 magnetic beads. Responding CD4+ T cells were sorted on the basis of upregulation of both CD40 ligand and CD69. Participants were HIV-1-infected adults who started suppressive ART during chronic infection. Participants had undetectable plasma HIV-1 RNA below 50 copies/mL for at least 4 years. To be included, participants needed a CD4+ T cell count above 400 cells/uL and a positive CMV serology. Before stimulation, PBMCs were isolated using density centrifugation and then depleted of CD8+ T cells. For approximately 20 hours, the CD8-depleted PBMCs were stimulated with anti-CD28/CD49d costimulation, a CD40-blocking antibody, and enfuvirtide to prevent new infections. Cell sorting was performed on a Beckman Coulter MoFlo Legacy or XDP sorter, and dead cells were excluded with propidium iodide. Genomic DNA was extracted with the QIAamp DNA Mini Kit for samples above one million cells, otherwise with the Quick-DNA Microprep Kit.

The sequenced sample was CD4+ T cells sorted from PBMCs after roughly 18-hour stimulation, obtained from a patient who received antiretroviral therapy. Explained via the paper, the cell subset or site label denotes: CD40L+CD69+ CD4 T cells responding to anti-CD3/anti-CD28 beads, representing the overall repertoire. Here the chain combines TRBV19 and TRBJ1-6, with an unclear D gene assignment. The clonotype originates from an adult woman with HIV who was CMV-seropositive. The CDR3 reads CASSISRDLASNSPLHF. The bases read TGTGCCAGTAGTATATCTAGAGATCTCGCCTCTAATTCACCCCTCCACTTT.